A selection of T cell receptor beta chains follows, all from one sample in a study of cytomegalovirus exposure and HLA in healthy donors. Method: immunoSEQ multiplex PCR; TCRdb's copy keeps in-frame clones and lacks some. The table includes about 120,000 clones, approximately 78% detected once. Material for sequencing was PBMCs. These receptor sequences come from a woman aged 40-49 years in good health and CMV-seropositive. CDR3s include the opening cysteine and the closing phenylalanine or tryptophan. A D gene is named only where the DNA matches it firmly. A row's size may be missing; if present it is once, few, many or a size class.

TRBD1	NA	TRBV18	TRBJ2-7	CASSPDRGLEQYF	TGTGCCAGCTCTCCGGACAGGGGGCTAGAGCAGTACTTC
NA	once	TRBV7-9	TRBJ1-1	CASRTVRDTEAFF	TGTGCCAGCAGGACAGTTCGGGACACTGAAGCTTTCTTT
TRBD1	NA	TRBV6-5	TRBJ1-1	CATSDRGLTEAFF	TGTGCCACCTCGGACAGGGGCCTCACTGAAGCTTTCTTT
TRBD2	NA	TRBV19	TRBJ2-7	CASSPNSGLAINEQYF	TGTGCCAGTAGTCCTAACTCGGGACTAGCGATCAACGAGCAGTACTTC
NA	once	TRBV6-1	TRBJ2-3	CASRQITGSTDTQYF	TGTGCCAGCAGACAGATCACAGGAAGCACAGATACGCAGTATTTT
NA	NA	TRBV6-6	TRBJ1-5	CASSYGWEGNQPQHF	TGTGCCAGCAGTTACGGATGGGAGGGCAATCAGCCCCAGCATTTT
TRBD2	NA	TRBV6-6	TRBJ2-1	CASTPGGGGLYNEQFF	TGTGCCAGCACCCCCGGGGGCGGGGGGCTATACAATGAGCAGTTCTTC
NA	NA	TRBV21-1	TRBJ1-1	CASSKPGRGRRKAFF	TGTGCCAGCAGCAAACCGGGCAGGGGGAGAAGGAAAGCTTTCTTT
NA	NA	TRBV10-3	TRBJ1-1	CAIRNREGTEAFF	TGTGCCATCAGGAACAGGGAGGGCACTGAAGCTTTCTTT
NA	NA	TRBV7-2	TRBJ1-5	CASSLALNQPQHF	TGTGCCAGCAGCTTAGCCCTCAATCAGCCCCAGCATTTT
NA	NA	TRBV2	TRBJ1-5	CASSPLQGQPQHF	TGTGCCAGCAGTCCACTACAGGGCCAGCCCCAGCATTTT
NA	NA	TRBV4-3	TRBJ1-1	CASSQDSRGNTEAFF	TGCGCCAGCAGCCAAGATTCCAGGGGGAACACTGAAGCTTTCTTT
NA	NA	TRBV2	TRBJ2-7	CASSGKPGHGYYEQYF	TGTGCCAGCAGTGGAAAACCGGGACATGGATACTACGAGCAGTACTTC
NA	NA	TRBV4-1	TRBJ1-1	CASQENRHLNTEAFF	TGCGCCAGCCAGGAGAACAGGCATTTGAACACTGAAGCTTTCTTT
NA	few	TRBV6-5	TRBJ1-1	CATHRGGRADTEAFF	TGTGCCACACACCGCGGGGGGCGTGCGGACACTGAAGCTTTCTTT
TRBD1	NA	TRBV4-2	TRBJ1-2	CASSQPTGGGPYGYTF	TGTGCCAGCAGCCAACCGACAGGGGGCGGCCCCTATGGCTACACCTTC
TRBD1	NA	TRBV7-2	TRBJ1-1	CASSRQGGTEAFF	TGTGCCAGCAGCAGACAGGGGGGAACTGAAGCTTTCTTT
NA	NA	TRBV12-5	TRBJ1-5	CASGTGDQPQHF	TGTGCTAGTGGGACCGGGGATCAGCCCCAGCATTTT
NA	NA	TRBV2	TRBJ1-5	CASRQGEPSNQPQHF	TGTGCCAGCAGACAGGGAGAACCAAGCAATCAGCCCCAGCATTTT
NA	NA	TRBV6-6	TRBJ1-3	CASTAVGNTIYF	TGTGCCAGCACGGCGGTAGGAAACACCATATATTTT
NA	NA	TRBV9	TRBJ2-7	CASSPQEGSHEQYF	TGTGCCAGCAGCCCCCAGGAGGGGAGCCACGAGCAGTACTTC
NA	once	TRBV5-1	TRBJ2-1	CASSLTPGSYNEQFF	TGCGCCAGCAGCCTAACACCGGGCTCCTACAATGAGCAGTTCTTC
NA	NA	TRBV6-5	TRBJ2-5	CASRDVRGETQYF	TGTGCCAGCAGGGACGTAAGAGGGGAGACCCAGTACTTC
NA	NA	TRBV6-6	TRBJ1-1	CASSPRGKDGYTEAFF	TGTGCCAGCAGCCCTCGGGGGAAAGACGGATACACTGAAGCTTTCTTT
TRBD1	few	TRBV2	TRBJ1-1	CASSIPGGGATEAFF	TGTGCCAGCAGTATCCCGGGAGGGGGCGCGACTGAAGCTTTCTTT
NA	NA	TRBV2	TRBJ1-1	CASSTGANTEAFF	TGTGCCAGCAGTACTGGAGCTAACACTGAAGCTTTCTTT
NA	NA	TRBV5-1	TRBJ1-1	CASSSQANTEAFF	TGCGCCAGCAGCTCCCAAGCGAACACTGAAGCTTTCTTT
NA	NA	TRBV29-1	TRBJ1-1	CSVEAENTEAFF	TGCAGCGTTGAAGCAGAGAACACTGAAGCTTTCTTT
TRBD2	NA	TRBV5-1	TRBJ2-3	CASSISRGEDTQYF	TGCGCCAGCAGCATCTCACGGGGGGAAGATACGCAGTATTTT